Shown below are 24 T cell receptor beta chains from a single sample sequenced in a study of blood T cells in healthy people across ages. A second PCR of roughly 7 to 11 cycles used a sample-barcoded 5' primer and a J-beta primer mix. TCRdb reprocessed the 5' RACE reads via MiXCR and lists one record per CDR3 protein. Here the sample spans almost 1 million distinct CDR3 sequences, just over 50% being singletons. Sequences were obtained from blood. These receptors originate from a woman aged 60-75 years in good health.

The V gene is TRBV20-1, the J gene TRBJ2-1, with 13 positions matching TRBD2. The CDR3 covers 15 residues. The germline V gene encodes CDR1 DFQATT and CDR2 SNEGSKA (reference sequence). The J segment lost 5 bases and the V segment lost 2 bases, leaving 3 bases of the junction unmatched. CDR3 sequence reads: CSARKGTSGDNEQFF. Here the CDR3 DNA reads TGCAGTGCTAGAAAAGGGACTAGCGGGGACAATGAGCAGTTCTTC.

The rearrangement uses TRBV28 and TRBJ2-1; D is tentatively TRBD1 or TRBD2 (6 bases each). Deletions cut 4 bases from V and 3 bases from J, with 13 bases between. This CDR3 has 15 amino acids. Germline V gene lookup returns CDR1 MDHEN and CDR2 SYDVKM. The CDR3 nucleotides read TGTGCCAGCAGTTGGGGGGCCAGGAACTACAATGAGCAGTTCTTC. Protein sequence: CASSWGARNYNEQFF.

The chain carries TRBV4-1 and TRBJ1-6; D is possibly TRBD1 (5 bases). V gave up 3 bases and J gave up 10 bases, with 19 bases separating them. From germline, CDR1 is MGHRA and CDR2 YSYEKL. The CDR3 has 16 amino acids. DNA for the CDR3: TGCGCCAGCAGCCAGCCGGGGCGTAGACGTGGGTCACCCCTCCACTTT. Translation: CASSQPGRRRGSPLHF.

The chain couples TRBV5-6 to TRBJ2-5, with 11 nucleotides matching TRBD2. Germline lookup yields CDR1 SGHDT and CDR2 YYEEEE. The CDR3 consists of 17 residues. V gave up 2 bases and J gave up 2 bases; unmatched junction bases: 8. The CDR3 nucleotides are TGTGCCAGCAGCTTTAAGCTTAGCGGGAGGGGACAAGAGACCCAGTACTTC. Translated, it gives CASSFKLSGRGQETQYF. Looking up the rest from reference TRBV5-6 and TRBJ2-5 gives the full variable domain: DAGVTQSPTHLIKTRGQQVTLRCSPKSGHDTVSWYQQALGQGPQFIFQYYEEEERQRGNFPDRFSGHQFPNYSSELNVNALLLGDSALYLCASSFKLSGRGQETQYFGPGTRLLVL.

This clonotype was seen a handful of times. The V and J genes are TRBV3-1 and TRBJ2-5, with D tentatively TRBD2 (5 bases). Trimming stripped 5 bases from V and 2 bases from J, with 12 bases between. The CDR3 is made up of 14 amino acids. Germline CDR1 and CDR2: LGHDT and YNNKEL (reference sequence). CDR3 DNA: TGTGCCAGCAGCTTCGGGGAAACTCAAGAGACCCAGTACTTC. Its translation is CASSFGETQETQYF.

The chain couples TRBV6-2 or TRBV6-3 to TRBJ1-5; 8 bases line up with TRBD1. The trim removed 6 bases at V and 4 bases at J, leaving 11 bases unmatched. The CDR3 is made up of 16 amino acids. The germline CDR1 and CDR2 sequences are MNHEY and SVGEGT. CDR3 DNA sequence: TGTGCCAGCAGAGCAAACCATGGACAGGGAAATCAGCCCCAGCATTTT. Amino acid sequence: CASRANHGQGNQPQHF.

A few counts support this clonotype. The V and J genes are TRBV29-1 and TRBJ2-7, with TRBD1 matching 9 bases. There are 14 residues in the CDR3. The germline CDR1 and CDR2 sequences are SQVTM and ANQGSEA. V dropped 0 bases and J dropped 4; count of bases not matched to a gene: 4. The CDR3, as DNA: TGCAGCGTTGAAGAACAGACAGGGGGATACGAGCAGTACTTC. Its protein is CSVEEQTGGYEQYF.

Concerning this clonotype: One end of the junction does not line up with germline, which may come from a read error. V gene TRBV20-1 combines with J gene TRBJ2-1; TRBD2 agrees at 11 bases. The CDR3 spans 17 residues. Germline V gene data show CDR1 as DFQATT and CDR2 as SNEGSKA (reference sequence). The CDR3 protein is CSARGSGRDSSYKEQFF. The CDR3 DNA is TGCAGTGCTAGAGGTAGCGGGAGGGACAGCTCCTACAAGGAGCAGTTCTTC.

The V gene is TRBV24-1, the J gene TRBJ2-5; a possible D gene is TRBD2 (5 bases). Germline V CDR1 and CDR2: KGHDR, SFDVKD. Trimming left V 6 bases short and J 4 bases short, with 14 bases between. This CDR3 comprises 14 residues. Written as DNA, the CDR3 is TGTGCCACCAGTTCGGCTAGCCCTGGAGAGACCCAGTACTTC. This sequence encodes CATSSASPGETQYF.

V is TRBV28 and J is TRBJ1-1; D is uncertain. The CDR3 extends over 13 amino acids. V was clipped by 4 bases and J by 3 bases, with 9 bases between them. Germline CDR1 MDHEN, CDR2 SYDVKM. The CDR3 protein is CASSWVRYTEAFF. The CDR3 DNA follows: TGTGCCAGCAGTTGGGTAAGGTACACTGAAGCTTTCTTT.

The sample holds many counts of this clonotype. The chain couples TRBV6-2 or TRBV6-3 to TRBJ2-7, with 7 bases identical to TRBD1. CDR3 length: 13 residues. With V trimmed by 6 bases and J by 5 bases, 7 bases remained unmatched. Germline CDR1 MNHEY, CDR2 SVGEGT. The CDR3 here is CASRPDRAHEQYF. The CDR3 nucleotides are TGTGCCAGCAGGCCCGACAGGGCCCACGAGCAGTACTTC.

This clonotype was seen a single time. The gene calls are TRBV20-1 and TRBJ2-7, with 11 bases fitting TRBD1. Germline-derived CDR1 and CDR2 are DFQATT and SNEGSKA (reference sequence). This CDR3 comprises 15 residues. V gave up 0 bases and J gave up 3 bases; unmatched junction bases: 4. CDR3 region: CSARDPGTGGYEQYF. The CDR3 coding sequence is TGCAGTGCTAGAGATCCCGGGACAGGGGGCTACGAGCAGTACTTC.

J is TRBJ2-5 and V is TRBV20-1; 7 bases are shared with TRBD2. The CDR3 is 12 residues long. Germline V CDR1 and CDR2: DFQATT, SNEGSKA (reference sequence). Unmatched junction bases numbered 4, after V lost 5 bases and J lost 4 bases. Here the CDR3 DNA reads TGCAGTGCTTCCTGGGGGGGAGAGACCCAGTACTTC. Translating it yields CSASWGGETQYF.

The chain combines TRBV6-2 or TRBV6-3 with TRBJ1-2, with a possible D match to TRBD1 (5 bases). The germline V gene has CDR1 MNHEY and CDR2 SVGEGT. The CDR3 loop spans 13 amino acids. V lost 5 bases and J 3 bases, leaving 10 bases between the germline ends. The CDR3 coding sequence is TGTGCCAGCAGTCAACTGGGGGACTATGGCTACACCTTC. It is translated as CASSQLGDYGYTF.

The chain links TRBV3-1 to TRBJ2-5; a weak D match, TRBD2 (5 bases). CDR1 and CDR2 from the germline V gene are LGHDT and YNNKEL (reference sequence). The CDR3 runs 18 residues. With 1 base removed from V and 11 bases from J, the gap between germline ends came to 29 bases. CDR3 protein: CASSQVTYSDSYQREQYF. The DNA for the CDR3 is TGTGCCAGCAGCCAAGTTACTTATTCGGACTCCTATCAAAGGGAGCAGTACTTC.

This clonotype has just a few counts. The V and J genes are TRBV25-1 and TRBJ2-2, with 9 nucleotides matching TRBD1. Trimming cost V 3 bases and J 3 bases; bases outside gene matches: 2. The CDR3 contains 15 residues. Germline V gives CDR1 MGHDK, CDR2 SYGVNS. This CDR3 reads CASSDGDRDTGELFF. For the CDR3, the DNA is TGTGCCAGCAGTGATGGGGACAGGGACACCGGGGAGCTGTTTTTT. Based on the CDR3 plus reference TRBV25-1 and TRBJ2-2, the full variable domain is EADIYQTPRYLVIGTGKKITLECSQTMGHDKMYWYQQDPGMELHLIHYSYGVNSTEKGDLSSESTVSRIRTEHFPLTLESARPSHTSQYLCASSDGDRDTGELFFGEGSRLTVL.

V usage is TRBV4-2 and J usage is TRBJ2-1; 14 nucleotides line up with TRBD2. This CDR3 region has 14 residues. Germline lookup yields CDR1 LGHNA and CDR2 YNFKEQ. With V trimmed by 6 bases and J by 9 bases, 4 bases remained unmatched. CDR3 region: CASRHGLAGGEQFF. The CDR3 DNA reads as TGTGCCAGCAGACACGGACTAGCGGGAGGTGAGCAGTTCTTC.

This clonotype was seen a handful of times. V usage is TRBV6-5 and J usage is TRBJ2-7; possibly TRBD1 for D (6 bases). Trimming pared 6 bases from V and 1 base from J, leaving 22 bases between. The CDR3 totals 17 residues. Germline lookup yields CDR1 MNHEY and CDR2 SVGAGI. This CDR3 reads CASRSGQTWFTSYEQYF. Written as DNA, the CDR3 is TGTGCCAGCAGATCTGGACAGACATGGTTTACTTCCTACGAGCAGTACTTC.

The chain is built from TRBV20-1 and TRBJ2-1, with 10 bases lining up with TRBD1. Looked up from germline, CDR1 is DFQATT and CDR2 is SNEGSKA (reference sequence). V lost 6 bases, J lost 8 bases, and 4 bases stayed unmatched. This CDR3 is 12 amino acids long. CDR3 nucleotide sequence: TGCAGTGCCCCGACAGGGGGCTATGAGCAGTTCTTC. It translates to CSAPTGGYEQFF.

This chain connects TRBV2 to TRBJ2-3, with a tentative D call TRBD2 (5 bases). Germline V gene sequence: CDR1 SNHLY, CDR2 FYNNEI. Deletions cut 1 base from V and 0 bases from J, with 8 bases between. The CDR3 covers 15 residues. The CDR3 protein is CASSEGLPSTDTQYF. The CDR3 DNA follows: TGTGCCAGCAGTGAAGGACTACCCAGCACAGATACGCAGTATTTT. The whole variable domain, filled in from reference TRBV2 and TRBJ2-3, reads EPEVTQTPSHQVTQMGQEVILRCVPISNHLYFYWYRQILGQKVEFLVSFYNNEISEKSEIFDDQFSVERPDGSNFTLKIRSTKLEDSAMYFCASSEGLPSTDTQYFGPGTRLTVL.

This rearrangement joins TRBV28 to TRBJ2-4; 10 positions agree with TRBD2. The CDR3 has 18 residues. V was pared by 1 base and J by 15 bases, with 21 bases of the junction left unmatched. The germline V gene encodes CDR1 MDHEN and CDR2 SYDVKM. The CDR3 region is CASSLLLAGGVVRPERYF. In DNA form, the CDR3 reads TGTGCCAGCAGTTTATTGTTAGCGGGAGGCGTTGTGCGTCCCGAGCGGTACTTC.

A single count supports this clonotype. The CDR3: CASSQEMRVTDTQYF. The CDR3 DNA follows: TGTGCCAGCAGCCAAGAGATGCGGGTCACAGATACGCAGTATTTT. The rearrangement joins TRBV3-1 to TRBJ2-3; D possibly corresponds to TRBD2 (5 bases). Trimming shortened V by 0 bases and J by 2 bases, and 9 bases separated the two germline ends. There are 15 residues in the CDR3. CDR1 and CDR2 from the germline V gene are LGHDT and YNNKEL (reference sequence).

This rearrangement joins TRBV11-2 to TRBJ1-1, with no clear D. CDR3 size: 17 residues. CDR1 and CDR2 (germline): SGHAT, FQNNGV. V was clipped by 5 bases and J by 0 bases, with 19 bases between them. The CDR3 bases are TGTGCCAGCAGCCCAGCACCTAGGATGTGGATGAACACTGAAGCTTTCTTT. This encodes CASSPAPRMWMNTEAFF.

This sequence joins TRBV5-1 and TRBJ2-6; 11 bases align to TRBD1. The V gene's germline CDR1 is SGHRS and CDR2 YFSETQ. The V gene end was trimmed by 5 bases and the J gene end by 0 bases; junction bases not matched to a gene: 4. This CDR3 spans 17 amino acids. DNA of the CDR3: TGCGCCAGCAGACTAGGACAGGGGGCCTCTGGGGCCAACGTCCTGACTTTC. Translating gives CASRLGQGASGANVLTF.